The clone carrying this T cell receptor (beta chain) has a count of ten or more. TCRdb itself ran the 5' RACE reads through MiXCR, one entry per CDR3 protein. Here the sample spans 25,000 to 35,000 distinct CDR3 sequences, roughly 4.6% being singletons. The record originates from a study of early T cells in non-severe SARS-CoV-2 infection. This TCR was recovered from an adult who was a healthcare worker with PCR-confirmed SARS-CoV-2 infection or an uninfected control (not recorded which). This sample comprised whole blood, obtained at baseline.

In nucleotides, the CDR3 is TGCGCCAGCAGCTTCCCGACAGGGGTGAACACTGAAGCTTTCTTT. Translation: CASSFPTGVNTEAFF. The chain joins TRBV5-1 to TRBJ1-1, with 8 positions matching TRBD1. CDR3 length equals 15 residues. V gave up 2 bases and J gave up 0 bases; unmatched junction bases: 3. Germline CDR1 is SGHRS and CDR2 is YFSETQ.